The T cell receptor beta chain described here comes from a study of cytomegalovirus exposure and HLA in healthy donors. With regard to this clone: Its antigen remains unknown.

Findings and caveats of the study: There were some V segments, including TRBV6-2 and TRBV6-3, excluded as indistinguishable. Apparent HLA restriction characterized most CMV-associated TCR beta chains in a later analysis. Within an earlier analysis, most TCR beta V segments proved productive either about 87% or about 30% of the time.

PCR was performed using 60 Vbeta and 13 Jbeta primers. Sequenced by immunoSEQ multiplex PCR; TCRdb stores in-frame clones only, minus some. The repertoire table contains more than 140,000 clones. Trimming took 4 bases from V and 6 from J, leaving 18 bases between them. CDR1 and CDR2 from the germline V gene are SGHAT and FQDESV (reference sequence). The length of the CDR3 is 15 residues. The chain combines TRBV11-1 with TRBJ1-2; tentatively, D is TRBD1 (5 bases). Input material: PBMCs. The receptor's source is a woman aged 18-29 years in good health and CMV-seronegative. The CDR3 loop is CASSSPGIYYDGYTF. CDR3 bases: TGTGCCAGCAGCTCCCCAGGGATCTACTATGATGGCTACACCTTC.